Listed here are 11 T cell receptor beta chains from one sample, sequenced in a study of cytomegalovirus exposure and HLA in healthy donors (dated by TCRdb to about 2017). The library came from the immunoSEQ multiplex PCR assay. Here the immuneACCESS table is served through TCRdb, limited to in-frame sequences with V and J called. Missing clones are a known gap in these copies; in checked studies unresolved V genes cover under half, and the rest lacks a known reason. The sample table contains more than 200,000 clones; only one count was recorded for roughly 84% of them. Around 12% of the sample goes to the ten largest clones. The sample consisted of PBMCs. The receptor source for this set is a young man in good health and CMV-seropositive.

The genes are TRBV6-6 and TRBJ2-7, with 8 bases fitting TRBD1. This CDR3 contains 13 residues. Germline V gene lookup returns CDR1 MNHNY and CDR2 SVGAGI (reference sequence). V dropped 6 bases and J dropped 7; count of bases not matched to a gene: 8. The CDR3 sequence is CASSRQGAGEQYF. The DNA of the CDR3 is TGTGCCAGCAGCCGGCAGGGGGCGGGGGAGCAGTACTTC.

The V call is TRBV2, the J call TRBJ1-1; TRBD1 is a possible D gene (6 bases). CDR1 and CDR2 (germline): SNHLY, FYNNEI. The CDR3 sequence is 14 residues long. Trimming took off 1 base at V and 4 bases at J, with 10 bases between the two ends. This CDR3 reads CASSEGGRGTEAFF. For the CDR3, the DNA is TGTGCCAGCAGTGAAGGGGGGCGCGGCACTGAAGCTTTCTTT.

This clone has a single count. This chain links TRBV2 with TRBJ2-1, with 8 bases fitting TRBD2. Germline CDR1 is SNHLY and CDR2 is FYNNEI. The junction had 10 bases not matched to a gene; V was cut back by 6 bases and J by 6 bases. The CDR3 is 15 amino acids. CDR3 DNA sequence: TGTGCCAGCAGGCCTTTCGGGAGGGCCTTCAATGAGCAGTTCTTC. It yields the protein CASRPFGRAFNEQFF.

In DNA, the CDR3 is TGTGCCAGCAGCTCCGGATTACTAGCCAAAAACATTCAGTACTTC. Protein product: CASSSGLLAKNIQYF. The chain employs TRBV11-2 and TRBJ2-4; no clear D gene. V lost 4 bases to trimming and J lost 0 bases, with 10 bases between them. The CDR3 has 15 residues. The germline CDR1 and CDR2 sequences are SGHAT and FQNNGV.

The chain carries TRBV5-1 and TRBJ1-1, with TRBD1 identical over 9 bases. CDR1 and CDR2 from the germline V gene are SGHRS and YFSETQ. V shed 2 bases and J 5 bases; nucleotides not matched to a gene: 4. The CDR3 totals 14 residues. CDR3 bases: TGCGCCAGCAGCTTAACAGGGGGCCAGACTGAAGCTTTCTTT. Amino acid sequence: CASSLTGGQTEAFF.

CDR3 protein: CASSLPPGRVPRGEQFF. The CDR3 nucleotides read TGTGCCAGCAGCTTACCCCCAGGTCGGGTCCCCCGCGGGGAGCAGTTCTTC. The rearrangement links TRBV7-9 to TRBJ2-1; maybe TRBD2 (5 bases). Trimming took 2 bases from V and 10 from J, leaving 24 bases between them. Germline V gives CDR1 SEHNR, CDR2 FQNEAQ (reference sequence). This CDR3 is built from 17 residues.

A single count supports this clone. The V and J genes are TRBV5-1 and TRBJ1-1; the D is unclear. CDR1 is SGHRS, CDR2 YFSETQ, per germline. The length of the CDR3 is 15 residues. The germline V and J ends were trimmed by 2 bases and 3 bases, with 14 bases remaining between them. CDR3 sequence (DNA): TGCGCCAGCAGCTTTAGGCGAAGCCGAGACACTGAAGCTTTCTTT. Amino acids: CASSFRRSRDTEAFF.

The chain couples TRBV7-9 to TRBJ2-3; D not resolved. CDR1 and CDR2 from the germline V gene are SEHNR and FQNEAQ (reference sequence). This CDR3 is 13 amino acids long. The germline V and J ends were trimmed by 5 bases and 4 bases, with 10 bases remaining between them. In nucleotides, the CDR3 is TGTGCCAGCAGCCCAAACGGCGCAGATACGCAGTATTTT. Protein product: CASSPNGADTQYF.

V is TRBV4-1 and J is TRBJ1-1, with TRBD1 identical over 8 bases. This CDR3 spans 15 amino acids. V was pared by 3 bases and J by 5 bases, with 8 bases of the junction left unmatched. The germline gives CDR1 MGHRA, CDR2 YSYEKL. The CDR3 coding sequence is TGCGCCAGCAGCCAGGGACAAACAGGGGGAACTGAAGCTTTCTTT. Translated, it gives CASSQGQTGGTEAFF.

CDR3 in amino acids: CASSPGISYNEQFF. The CDR3 bases are TGTGCCAGCAGCCCAGGGATTTCCTACAATGAGCAGTTCTTC. This chain uses TRBV2 with TRBJ2-1, with TRBD1 as a possible D gene (5 bases). This CDR3 spans 14 amino acids. Germline CDR1 is SNHLY and CDR2 is FYNNEI. Between the trimmed V and J ends, which lost 6 bases and 1 base, there was a span of 10 bases.

V is TRBV30 and J is TRBJ1-2, with 8 bases matching TRBD1. The CDR3 runs to 12 residues. Germline V lookup: CDR1 GTSNPN, CDR2 SVGIG (reference sequence). V lost 6 bases to trimming and J lost 7 bases; unmatched junction nucleotides: 7. CDR3: CACNRQGPGYTF. The CDR3 bases are TGTGCCTGCAATCGACAGGGGCCTGGCTACACCTTC.